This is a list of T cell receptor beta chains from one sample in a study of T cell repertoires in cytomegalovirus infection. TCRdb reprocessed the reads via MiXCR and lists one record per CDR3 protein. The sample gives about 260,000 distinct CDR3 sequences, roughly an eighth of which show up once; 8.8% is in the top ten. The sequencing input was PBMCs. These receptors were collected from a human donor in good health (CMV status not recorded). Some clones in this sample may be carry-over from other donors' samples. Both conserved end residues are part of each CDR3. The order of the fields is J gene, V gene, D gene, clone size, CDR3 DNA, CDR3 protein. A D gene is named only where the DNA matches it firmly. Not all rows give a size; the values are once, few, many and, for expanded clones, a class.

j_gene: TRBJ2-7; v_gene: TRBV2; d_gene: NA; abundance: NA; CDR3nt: TGTGCCAGCGTCGACATAGCCTACGAGCAGTACTTC; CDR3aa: CASVDIAYEQYF
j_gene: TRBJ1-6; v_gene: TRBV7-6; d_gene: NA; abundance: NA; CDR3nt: TGTGCCAGCAGCTTGGTAGGAAATGGCTCACCCCTCCACTTT; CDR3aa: CASSLVGNGSPLHF
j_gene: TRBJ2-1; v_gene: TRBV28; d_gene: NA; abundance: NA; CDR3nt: TGTGCCAGCAGTTTACACTTACGTACGGGCAATGAGCAGTTCTTC; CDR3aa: CASSLHLRTGNEQFF
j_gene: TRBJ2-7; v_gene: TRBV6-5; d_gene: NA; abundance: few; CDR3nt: TGTGCCAGCAGTCCATCTAAGCAATGGTACGAGCAGTACTTC; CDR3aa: CASSPSKQWYEQYF
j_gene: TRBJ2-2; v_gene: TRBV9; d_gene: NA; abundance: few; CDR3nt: TGTGCCAGCAGCGTAGGGGTAGAGTGGGAGCTGTTTTTT; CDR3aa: CASSVGVEWELFF
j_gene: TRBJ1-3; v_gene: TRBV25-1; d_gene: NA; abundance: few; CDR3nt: TGTGCCAGCAGTGAAGCGTCGCCTGGAAACACCATATATTTT; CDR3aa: CASSEASPGNTIYF
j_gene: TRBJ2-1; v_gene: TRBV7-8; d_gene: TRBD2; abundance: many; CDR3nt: TGTGCCAGCAGCCCCATAGCGGGGTTTGATGAGCAGTTCTTC; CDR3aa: CASSPIAGFDEQFF
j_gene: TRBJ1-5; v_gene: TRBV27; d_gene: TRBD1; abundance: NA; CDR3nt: TGTGCCAGCAGTTTAGGGACAGGGGGCCGTCAGCCCCAGCATTTT; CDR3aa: CASSLGTGGRQPQHF
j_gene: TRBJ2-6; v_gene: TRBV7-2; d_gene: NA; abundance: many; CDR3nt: TGTGCCAGCAGCCAAGGGCTCTCTGGGGCCAACGTCCTGACTTTC; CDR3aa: CASSQGLSGANVLTF
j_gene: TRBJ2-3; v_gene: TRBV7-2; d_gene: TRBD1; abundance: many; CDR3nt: TGTGCCAGCAGCGGACAGGGCACAGATACGCAGTATTTT; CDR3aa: CASSGQGTDTQYF
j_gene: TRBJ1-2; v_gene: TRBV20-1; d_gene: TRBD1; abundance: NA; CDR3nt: TGCAGTGCTAGAGGGACAGGGCTCTGGTACACCTTC; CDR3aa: CSARGTGLWYTF
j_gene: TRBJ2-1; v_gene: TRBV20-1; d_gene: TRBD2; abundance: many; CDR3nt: TGCAGTGCTCCTAGCGGGAGGGCTGAGCAGTTCTTC; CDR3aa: CSAPSGRAEQFF